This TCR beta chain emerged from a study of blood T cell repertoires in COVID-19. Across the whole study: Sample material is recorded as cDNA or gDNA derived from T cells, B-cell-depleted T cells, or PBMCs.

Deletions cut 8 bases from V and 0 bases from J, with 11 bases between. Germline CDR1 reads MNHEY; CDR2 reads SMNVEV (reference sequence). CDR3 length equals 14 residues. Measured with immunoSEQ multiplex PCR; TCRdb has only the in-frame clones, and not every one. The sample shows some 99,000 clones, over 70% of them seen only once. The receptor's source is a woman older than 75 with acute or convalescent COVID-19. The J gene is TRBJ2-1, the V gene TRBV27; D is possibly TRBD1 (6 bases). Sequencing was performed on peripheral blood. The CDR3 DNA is TGTGCCAGCTCCGACAGGAGCTCCTACAATGAGCAGTTCTTC. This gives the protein CASSDRSSYNEQFF.